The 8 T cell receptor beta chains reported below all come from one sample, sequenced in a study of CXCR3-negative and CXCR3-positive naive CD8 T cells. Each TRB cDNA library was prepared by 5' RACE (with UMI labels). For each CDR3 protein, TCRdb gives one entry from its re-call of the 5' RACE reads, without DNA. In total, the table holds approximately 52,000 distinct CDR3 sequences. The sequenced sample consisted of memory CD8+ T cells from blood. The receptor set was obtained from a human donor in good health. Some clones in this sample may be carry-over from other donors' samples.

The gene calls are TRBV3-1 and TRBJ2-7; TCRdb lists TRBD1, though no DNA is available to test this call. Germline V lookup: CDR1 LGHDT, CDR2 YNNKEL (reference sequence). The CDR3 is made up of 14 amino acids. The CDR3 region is CASSPGTGAYEQYF.

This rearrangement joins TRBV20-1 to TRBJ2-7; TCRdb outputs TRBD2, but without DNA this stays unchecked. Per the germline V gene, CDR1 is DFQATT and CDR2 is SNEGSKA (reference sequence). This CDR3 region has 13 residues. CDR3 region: CSASMVSPYEQYF.

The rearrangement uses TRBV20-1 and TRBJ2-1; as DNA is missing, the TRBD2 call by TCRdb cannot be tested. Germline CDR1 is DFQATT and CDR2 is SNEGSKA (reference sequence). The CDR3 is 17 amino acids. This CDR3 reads CSARGWGLAGLNSEQFF.

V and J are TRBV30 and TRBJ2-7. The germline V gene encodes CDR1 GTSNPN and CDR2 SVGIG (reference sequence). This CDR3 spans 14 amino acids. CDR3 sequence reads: CAWSALGAVYEQYF.

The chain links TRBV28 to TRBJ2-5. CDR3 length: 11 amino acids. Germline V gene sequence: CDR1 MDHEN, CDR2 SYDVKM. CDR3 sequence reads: CATKERETQYF.

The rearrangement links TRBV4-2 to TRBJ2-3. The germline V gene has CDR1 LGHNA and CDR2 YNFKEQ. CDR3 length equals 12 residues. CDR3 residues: CASSQDGDTQYF.

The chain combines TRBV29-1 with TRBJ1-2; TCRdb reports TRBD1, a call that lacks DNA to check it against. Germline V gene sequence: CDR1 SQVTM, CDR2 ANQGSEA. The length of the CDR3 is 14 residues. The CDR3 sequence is CSVVMTGVLHGYTF.

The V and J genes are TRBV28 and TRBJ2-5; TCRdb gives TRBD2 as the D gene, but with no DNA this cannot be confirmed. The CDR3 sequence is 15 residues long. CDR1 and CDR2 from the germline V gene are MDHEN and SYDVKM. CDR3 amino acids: CASSPEVGGEETQYF.